The clone carrying this TCR beta chain was observed at least ten times. Its matching antigen is unknown. In germline, CDR1 is SGHTA, CDR2 FQGNSA. V lost 1 base to trimming and J lost 7 bases, with 14 bases between them. The CDR3 contains 15 residues. The sample originates from a study of CD8 T cells in ankylosing spondylitis. The study's findings and limits: CD8+ disease-linked clones were present at relatively low frequencies in blood. Seven to nine highly homologous variants formed a TCR beta motif that appeared characteristic of ankylosing spondylitis blood.

TCRdb fed the 5' RACE reads into MiXCR, producing one record per CDR3 protein. Of around 490,000 distinct CDR3 sequences in the sample, over 4% were seen once. The sequence derives from a male donor with ankylosing spondylitis. This sequence joins TRBV7-2 and TRBJ1-5; D possibly corresponds to TRBD1 (6 bases). Sequenced sample: blood, either unsorted or a sorted T cell fraction (not recorded which). The CDR3: CASSLDPGAGQPQHF. DNA for the CDR3: TGTGCCAGCAGCTTAGACCCGGGGGCCGGGCAGCCCCAGCATTTT.